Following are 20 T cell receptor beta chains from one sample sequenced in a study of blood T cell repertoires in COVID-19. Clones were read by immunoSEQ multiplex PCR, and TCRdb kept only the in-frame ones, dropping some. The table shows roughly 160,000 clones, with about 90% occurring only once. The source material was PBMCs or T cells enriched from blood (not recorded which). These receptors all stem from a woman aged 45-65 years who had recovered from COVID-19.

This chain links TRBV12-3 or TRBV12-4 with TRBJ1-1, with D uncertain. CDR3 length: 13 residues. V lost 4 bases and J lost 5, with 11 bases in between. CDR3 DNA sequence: TGTGCCAGCAGTTCGGATTTCGGGACTGAAGCTTTCTTT. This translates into CASSSDFGTEAFF.

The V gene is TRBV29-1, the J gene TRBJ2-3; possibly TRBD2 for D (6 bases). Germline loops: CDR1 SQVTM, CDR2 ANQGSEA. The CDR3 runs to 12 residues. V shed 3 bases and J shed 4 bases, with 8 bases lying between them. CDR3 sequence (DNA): TGCAGCGTTGACACGGGAGCAGATACGCAGTATTTT. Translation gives CSVDTGADTQYF.

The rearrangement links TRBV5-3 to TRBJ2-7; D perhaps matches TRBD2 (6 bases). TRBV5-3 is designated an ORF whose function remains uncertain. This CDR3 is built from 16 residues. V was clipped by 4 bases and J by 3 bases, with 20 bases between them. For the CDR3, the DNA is TGTGCCAGAAGCCCACACCGGGACTCTTTCAACTACGAGCAGTACTTC. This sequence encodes CARSPHRDSFNYEQYF.

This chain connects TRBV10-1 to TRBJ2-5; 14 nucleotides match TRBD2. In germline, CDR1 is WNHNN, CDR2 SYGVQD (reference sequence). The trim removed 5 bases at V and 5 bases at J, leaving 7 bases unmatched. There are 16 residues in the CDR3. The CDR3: CASSPGTSGGVETQYF. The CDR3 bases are TGCGCCAGCAGTCCCGGGACTAGCGGGGGAGTGGAGACCCAGTACTTC.

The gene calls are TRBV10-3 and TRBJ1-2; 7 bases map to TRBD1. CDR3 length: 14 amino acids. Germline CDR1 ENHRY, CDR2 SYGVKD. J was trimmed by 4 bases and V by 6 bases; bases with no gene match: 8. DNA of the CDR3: TGTGCCATCAGGCCGGACAGGTCGTCCTATGGCTACACCTTC. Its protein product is CAIRPDRSSYGYTF.

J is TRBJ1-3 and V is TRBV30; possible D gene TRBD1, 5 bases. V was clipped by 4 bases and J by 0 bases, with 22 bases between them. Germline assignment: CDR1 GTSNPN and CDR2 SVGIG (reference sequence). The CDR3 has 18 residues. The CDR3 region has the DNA TGTGCCTGGACGTGGGGCGGAGCAGGGTTTCTCTCTGGAAACACCATATATTTT. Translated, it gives CAWTWGGAGFLSGNTIYF.

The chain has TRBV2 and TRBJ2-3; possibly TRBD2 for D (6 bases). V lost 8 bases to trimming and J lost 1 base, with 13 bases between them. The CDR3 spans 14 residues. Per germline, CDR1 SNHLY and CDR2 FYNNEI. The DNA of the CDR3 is TGTGCCAGCGCCGAACTAGCAGGCACAGATACGCAGTATTTT. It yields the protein CASAELAGTDTQYF.

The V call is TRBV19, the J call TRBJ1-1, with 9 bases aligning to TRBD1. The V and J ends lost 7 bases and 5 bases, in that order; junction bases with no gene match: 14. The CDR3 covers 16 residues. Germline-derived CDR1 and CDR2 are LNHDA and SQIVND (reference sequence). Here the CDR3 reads CASTPYYTGGNTEAFF. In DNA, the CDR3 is TGTGCCAGTACTCCCTACTATACAGGGGGCAATACTGAAGCTTTCTTT.

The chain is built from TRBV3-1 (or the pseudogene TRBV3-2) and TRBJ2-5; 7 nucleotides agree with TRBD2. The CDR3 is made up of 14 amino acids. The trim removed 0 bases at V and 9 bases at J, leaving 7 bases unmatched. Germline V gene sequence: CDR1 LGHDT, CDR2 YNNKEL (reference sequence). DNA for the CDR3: TGTGCCAGCAGCCAAGAAGGGGCAGGGAGGGCCCAGTACTTC. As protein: CASSQEGAGRAQYF.

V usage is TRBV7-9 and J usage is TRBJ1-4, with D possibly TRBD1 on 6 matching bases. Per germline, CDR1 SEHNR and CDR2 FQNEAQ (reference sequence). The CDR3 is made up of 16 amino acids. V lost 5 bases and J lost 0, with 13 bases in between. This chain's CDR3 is CASSTGTLPTNEKLFF. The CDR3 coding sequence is TGTGCCAGCAGCACCGGGACACTTCCAACTAATGAAAAACTGTTTTTT.

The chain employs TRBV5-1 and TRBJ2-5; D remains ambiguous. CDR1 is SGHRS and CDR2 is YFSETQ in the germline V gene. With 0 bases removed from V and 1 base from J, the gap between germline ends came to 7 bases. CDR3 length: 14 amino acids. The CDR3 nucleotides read TGCGCCAGCAGCTTGGACTACCTCCAAGAGACCCAGTACTTC. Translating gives CASSLDYLQETQYF.

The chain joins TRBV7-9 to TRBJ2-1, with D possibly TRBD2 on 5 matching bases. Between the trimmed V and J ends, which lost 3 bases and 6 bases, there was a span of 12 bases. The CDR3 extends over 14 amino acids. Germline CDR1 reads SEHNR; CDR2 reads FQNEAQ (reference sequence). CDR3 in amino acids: CASSFELAANEQFF. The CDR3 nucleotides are TGTGCCAGCAGCTTTGAGCTAGCTGCCAATGAGCAGTTCTTC.

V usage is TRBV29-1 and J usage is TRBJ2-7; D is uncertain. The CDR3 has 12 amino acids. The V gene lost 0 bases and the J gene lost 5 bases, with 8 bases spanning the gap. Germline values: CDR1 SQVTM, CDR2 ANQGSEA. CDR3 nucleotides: TGCAGCGTTGAAGAGGAGAGGCACGAGCAGTACTTC. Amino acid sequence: CSVEEERHEQYF.

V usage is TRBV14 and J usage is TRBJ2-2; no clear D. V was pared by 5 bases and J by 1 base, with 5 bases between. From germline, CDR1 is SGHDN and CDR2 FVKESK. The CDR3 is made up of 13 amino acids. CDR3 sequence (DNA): TGTGCCAGCAGCAGCCAGAACACCGGGGAGCTGTTTTTT. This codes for CASSSQNTGELFF.

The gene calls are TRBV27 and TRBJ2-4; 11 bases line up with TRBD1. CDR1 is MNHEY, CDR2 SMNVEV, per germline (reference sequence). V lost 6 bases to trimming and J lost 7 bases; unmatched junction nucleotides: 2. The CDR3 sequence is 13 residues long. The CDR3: CASRRTGGNIQYF. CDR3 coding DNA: TGTGCCAGCAGACGGACAGGGGGCAACATTCAGTACTTC.

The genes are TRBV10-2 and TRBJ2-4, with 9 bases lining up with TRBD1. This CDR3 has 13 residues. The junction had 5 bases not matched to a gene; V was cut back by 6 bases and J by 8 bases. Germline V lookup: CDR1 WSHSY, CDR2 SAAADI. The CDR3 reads CASRPTGGDIQYF. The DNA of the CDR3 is TGCGCCAGCAGGCCGACAGGGGGGGACATTCAGTACTTC.

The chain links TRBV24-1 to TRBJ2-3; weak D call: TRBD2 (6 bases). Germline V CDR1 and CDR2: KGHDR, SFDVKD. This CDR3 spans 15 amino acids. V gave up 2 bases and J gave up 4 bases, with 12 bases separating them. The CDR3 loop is CATSDSAGRPDTQYF. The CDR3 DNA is TGTGCCACCAGTGATTCCGCGGGGCGCCCAGATACGCAGTATTTT.

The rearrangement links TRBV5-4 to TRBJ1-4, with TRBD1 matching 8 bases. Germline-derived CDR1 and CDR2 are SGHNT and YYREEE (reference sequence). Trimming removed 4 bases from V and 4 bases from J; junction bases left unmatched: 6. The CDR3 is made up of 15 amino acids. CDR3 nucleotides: TGTGCCAGCAGCAGCCGGACAGGGTATAATGAAAAACTGTTTTTT. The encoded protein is CASSSRTGYNEKLFF.

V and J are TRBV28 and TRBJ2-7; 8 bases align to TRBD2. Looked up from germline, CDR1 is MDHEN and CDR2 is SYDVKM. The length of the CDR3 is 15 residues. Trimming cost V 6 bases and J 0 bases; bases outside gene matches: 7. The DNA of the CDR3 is TGTGCCAGCAGCCATCGGCTAGCGGGCTCCTACGAGCAGTACTTC. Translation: CASSHRLAGSYEQYF.

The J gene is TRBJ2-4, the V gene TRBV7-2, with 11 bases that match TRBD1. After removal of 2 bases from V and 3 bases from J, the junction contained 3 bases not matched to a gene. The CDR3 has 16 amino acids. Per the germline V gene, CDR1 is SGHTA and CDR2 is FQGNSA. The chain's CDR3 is CASSLRTGGVKNIQYF. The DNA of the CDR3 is TGTGCCAGCAGCTTAAGGACAGGGGGCGTCAAAAACATTCAGTACTTC.